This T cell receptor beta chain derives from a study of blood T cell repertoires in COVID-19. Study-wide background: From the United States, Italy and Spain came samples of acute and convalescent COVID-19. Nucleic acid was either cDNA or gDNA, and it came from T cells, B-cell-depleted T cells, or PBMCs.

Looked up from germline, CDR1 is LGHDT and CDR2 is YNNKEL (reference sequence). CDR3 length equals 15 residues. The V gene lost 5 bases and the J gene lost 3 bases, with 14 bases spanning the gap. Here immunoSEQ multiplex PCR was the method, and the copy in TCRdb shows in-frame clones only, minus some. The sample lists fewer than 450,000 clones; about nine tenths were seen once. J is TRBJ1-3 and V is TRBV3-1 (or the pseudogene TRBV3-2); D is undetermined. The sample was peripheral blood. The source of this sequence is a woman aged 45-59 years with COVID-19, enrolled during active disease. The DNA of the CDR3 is TGTGCCAGCAGCGTCGGAGGTTCGGTTGGAAACACCATATATTTT. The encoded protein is CASSVGGSVGNTIYF.